What follows describes a single T cell receptor beta chain. This CDR3 spans 15 amino acids. Per germline, CDR1 MNHEY and CDR2 SVGAGI. V shed 0 bases and J shed 2 bases, with 8 bases lying between them. The data originate from a study of cytomegalovirus exposure and HLA in healthy donors. Both 60 Vbeta primers and 13 Jbeta primers went into the PCR. The assay was immunoSEQ multiplex PCR, and TCRdb's table has in-frame clones only and misses some. The table has about 95,000 clones, 65% to 90% seen once; the top ten hold less than 4%. The TCR sequence derives from a man aged 30 to 39 in good health and CMV-seropositive. Sequencing was performed on PBMCs. The chain carries TRBV6-5 and TRBJ1-5; D is ambiguous. CDR3 sequence reads: CASSYSPGGNQPQHF. The CDR3 nucleotides read TGTGCCAGCAGTTACTCCCCGGGTGGCAATCAGCCCCAGCATTTT.